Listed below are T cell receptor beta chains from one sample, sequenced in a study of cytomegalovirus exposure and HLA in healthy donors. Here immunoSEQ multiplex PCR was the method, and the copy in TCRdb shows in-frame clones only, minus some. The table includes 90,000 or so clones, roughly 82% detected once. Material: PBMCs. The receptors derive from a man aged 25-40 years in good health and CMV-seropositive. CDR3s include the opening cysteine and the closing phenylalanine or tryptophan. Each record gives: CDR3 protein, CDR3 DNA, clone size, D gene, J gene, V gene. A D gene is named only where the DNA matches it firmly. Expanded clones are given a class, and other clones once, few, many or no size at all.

CASRGPGSNQPQHF TGTGCCAGCAGGGGTCCGGGTAGCAATCAGCCCCAGCATTTT - - TRBJ1-5 TRBV6-1
CASSLEGSGYGYTF TGTGCCAGCAGCTTGGAGGGTAGCGGCTATGGCTACACCTTC - - TRBJ1-2 TRBV5-4
CASSTFDRQPNYGYTF TGTGCCAGCAGTACCTTCGACAGGCAACCTAACTATGGCTACACCTTC - - TRBJ1-2 TRBV27
CAWSTQSYGYTF TGTGCCTGGAGTACACAAAGCTATGGCTACACCTTC - - TRBJ1-2 TRBV30
CASSLGGQGVGTEAFF TGTGCCAGCAGTTTAGGGGGACAGGGGGTGGGCACTGAAGCTTTCTTT - TRBD1 TRBJ1-1 TRBV28
CASSVQVIYEQYF TGCGCCAGCAGTGTTCAGGTAATCTACGAGCAGTACTTC once - TRBJ2-7 TRBV10-2
CASGLEPLLTGNNEQFF TGTGCTAGTGGTTTGGAACCCCTCCTGACAGGGAACAATGAGCAGTTCTTC - TRBD1 TRBJ2-1 TRBV12-5
CASSFTGDYGYTF TGTGCCAGCAGCTTCACAGGGGACTATGGCTACACCTTC - TRBD1 TRBJ1-2 TRBV7-8
CASSASNQPQHF TGTGCCAGCTCAGCGAGCAATCAGCCCCAGCATTTT - - TRBJ1-5 TRBV28
CASSLDGLSYEQYF TGTGCCAGCAGCTTGGACGGACTCTCCTACGAGCAGTACTTC - - TRBJ2-7 TRBV5-4
CASSYGNWGQGGELFF TGTGCCAGCAGTTACGGGAACTGGGGGCAGGGCGGGGAGCTGTTTTTT - - TRBJ2-2 TRBV6-5
CASSLGVGAGNQPQHF TGTGCCAGCAGCTTAGGTGTGGGGGCGGGCAATCAGCCCCAGCATTTT - - TRBJ1-5 TRBV7-9
CASSIPTGRKLFF TGTGCCAGCAGTATCCCCACAGGGCGGAAACTGTTTTTT - - TRBJ1-4 TRBV28
CASSLYPESDTQYF TGTGCCAGCAGCTTGTACCCTGAGTCTGATACGCAGTATTTT - - TRBJ2-3 TRBV5-5
CAVKTGTYGYTF TGTGCCGTAAAGACAGGGACCTATGGCTACACCTTC - TRBD1 TRBJ1-2 TRBV19
CAITSRGNNYGYTF TGTGCCATCACATCCAGGGGAAATAACTATGGCTACACCTTC once - TRBJ1-2 TRBV10-3
CASSLRGDSNQPQHF TGTGCCAGCAGCCTACGGGGGGATAGCAATCAGCCCCAGCATTTT - - TRBJ1-5 TRBV9
CASSFVAGAGELFF TGTGCCAGCAGCTTTGTGGCGGGAGCCGGGGAGCTGTTTTTT - TRBD2 TRBJ2-2 TRBV7-9
CAWSLYRDNNEQFF TGTGCCTGGAGTCTCTACAGGGACAACAATGAGCAGTTCTTC once - TRBJ2-1 TRBV30
CASSIEVASGENTGELFF TGTGCCAGTAGTATAGAGGTAGCTAGCGGGGAGAACACCGGGGAGCTGTTTTTT - TRBD2 TRBJ2-2 TRBV19
CASSVGTSGRASQETQYF TGTGCCAGCAGCGTCGGGACTAGCGGGAGAGCTAGCCAAGAGACCCAGTACTTC - TRBD2 TRBJ2-5 TRBV9
CASSAGGYEQYF TGTGCCAGCTCGGCGGGGGGCTACGAGCAGTACTTC - TRBD2 TRBJ2-7 TRBV18
CAISREGGDTQYF TGTGCCATTTCTCGGGAGGGCGGGGATACGCAGTATTTT - TRBD2 TRBJ2-3 TRBV6-5
CASSLLWTTDSGNTIYF TGTGCCAGCTCACTACTCTGGACAACGGACTCTGGAAACACCATATATTTT - - TRBJ1-3 TRBV18
CASSHPGAQSYEQYF TGTGCCAGCAGCCATCCAGGGGCCCAGTCCTACGAGCAGTACTTC - - TRBJ2-7 TRBV14
CSLQGARETQYF TGTTCCCTACAGGGGGCTCGAGAGACCCAGTACTTC - TRBD1 TRBJ2-5 TRBV7-9
CASSPRQGGEAFF TGTGCCAGCAGCCCCAGACAGGGGGGTGAAGCTTTCTTT - TRBD1 TRBJ1-1 TRBV9
CASSLQGSQPQHF TGTGCCAGCAGCTTGCAAGGGAGCCAGCCCCAGCATTTT - - TRBJ1-5 TRBV5-5
CASSQSRDRDGNTIYF TGCGCCAGCAGCCAGTCCCGGGACAGGGATGGAAACACCATATATTTT - TRBD1 TRBJ1-3 TRBV4-1
CASSGSLAGVNEQFF TGTGCCAGCAGTGGTTCCTTAGCGGGAGTAAATGAGCAGTTCTTC - TRBD2 TRBJ2-1 TRBV2
CASSRTGGEQETQYF TGTGCCAGCAGTAGGACAGGGGGCGAACAAGAGACCCAGTACTTC - TRBD1 TRBJ2-5 TRBV27
CASNSPAGGPGANVLTF TGTGCCAGCAATTCGCCAGCGGGAGGTCCCGGGGCCAACGTCCTGACTTTC - TRBD2 TRBJ2-6 TRBV28
CASTWDRGNSEQYF TGTGCCAGCACCTGGGACAGGGGGAACTCCGAGCAGTACTTC - TRBD1 TRBJ2-7 TRBV28
CSVGGTERSISGYTF TGCAGCGTTGGAGGCACGGAACGGTCTATTAGTGGCTACACCTTC - - TRBJ1-2 TRBV29-1
CASKSRDREDEQYF TGTGCCAGCAAAAGCCGGGACAGGGAAGACGAGCAGTACTTC - TRBD1 TRBJ2-7 TRBV6-6
CASSLLAGNTIYF TGTGCCAGCAGCTTATTAGCTGGAAACACCATATATTTT - - TRBJ1-3 TRBV11-3
CASSLVGSFDEQFF TGCGCCAGCAGCTTGGTCGGGAGTTTCGATGAGCAGTTCTTC - - TRBJ2-1 TRBV5-1
CASSLAGQGAYEQYF TGTGCCAGCAGCTTAGCGGGACAGGGGGCCTACGAGCAGTACTTC - TRBD1 TRBJ2-7 TRBV7-2
CASSLDQGSYEQYF TGTGCCAGCAGCTTAGATCAGGGGTCCTACGAGCAGTACTTC - - TRBJ2-7 TRBV11-3
CASSPRDTDYEQYF TGTGCCAGCAGTCCCCGGGACACCGACTACGAGCAGTACTTC - - TRBJ2-7 TRBV6-6
CASSQQGGDEQFF TGTGCCAGCAGCCAGCAGGGTGGAGATGAGCAGTTCTTC - - TRBJ2-1 TRBV7-2
CASSLGYLADDNEQFF TGTGCCAGCAGCCTAGGGTATCTAGCGGACGACAATGAGCAGTTCTTC once TRBD2 TRBJ2-1 TRBV7-2
CASNNEGTGTGTDTQYF TGTGCCAGCAACAATGAGGGGACCGGGACAGGGACAGATACGCAGTATTTT - TRBD1 TRBJ2-3 TRBV9
CASSQDDPRASGSSGNIQYF TGCGCCAGCAGCCAAGATGATCCCAGGGCTAGCGGGAGTTCGGGGAACATTCAGTACTTC - TRBD2 TRBJ2-4 TRBV4-3
CASSPPAGEDKNIQYF TGTGCCAGCAGCCCCCCAGCGGGAGAGGACAAAAACATTCAGTACTTC - TRBD2 TRBJ2-4 TRBV7-9
CASSLASVQERGYTF TGTGCCAGCAGCTTGGCCAGTGTTCAGGAACGAGGCTACACCTTC - - TRBJ1-2 TRBV5-6
CASSEYRGRMDTEAFF TGTGCCAGCAGTGAGTACAGGGGGCGCATGGACACTGAAGCTTTCTTT - TRBD1 TRBJ1-1 TRBV6-1
CASSLNAGLGNQPQHF TGTGCCAGCAGCTTAAATGCAGGGCTCGGCAATCAGCCCCAGCATTTT - - TRBJ1-5 TRBV11-2
CARSYRTGQERYEQYF TGTGCCAGAAGCTACAGAACCGGACAGGAGCGCTACGAGCAGTACTTC - - TRBJ2-7 TRBV7-5
CASIRSGGRGWDEQYF TGTGCCAGCATACGCTCCGGGGGGCGCGGGTGGGACGAGCAGTACTTC - - TRBJ2-7 TRBV28
CASSLSQGLAGGDTQYF TGTGCCAGCAGCTTATCACAAGGACTAGCGGGAGGGGATACGCAGTATTTT - TRBD2 TRBJ2-3 TRBV7-9
CAITSTVSGNTIYF TGTGCCATCACCTCGACAGTCTCTGGAAACACCATATATTTT - - TRBJ1-3 TRBV10-3
CASSQDASLAGYTQYF TGTGCCAGCAGCCAAGATGCGTCGCTAGCGGGTTATACGCAGTATTTT few TRBD2 TRBJ2-3 TRBV4-2
CATSRDGQREAFF TGTGCCACCAGCAGAGATGGACAGAGAGAAGCTTTCTTT - - TRBJ1-1 TRBV15
CASSTMAGQGYEQYF TGTGCCAGTAGTACAATGGCGGGACAGGGCTACGAGCAGTACTTC - TRBD1 TRBJ2-7 TRBV19